This T cell receptor (beta chain) derives from a study of shared clonotypes between healthy human individuals. Method: immunoSEQ multiplex PCR; TCRdb's copy keeps in-frame clones and lacks some. The table includes approximately 640,000 clones, 90% detected once. CDR3 length: 16 amino acids. Germline CDR1 LNHDA, CDR2 SQIVND (reference sequence). Trimming took 0 bases from V and 5 from J, leaving 14 bases between them. The sequenced sample consisted of memory CD8+ T cells from PBMCs. The subset is: CD45RO+ cells pooled with CCR7-negative TemRA cells. The chain joins TRBV19 to TRBJ2-1, with D possibly being TRBD2 (6 bases). The source of this sequence is a man aged 18 to 35 in good health. Some clones in this sample may be carry-over from other donors' samples. Here the CDR3 DNA reads TGTGCCAGTAGTATAGATCTATCGGGGGAGGACAATGAGCAGTTCTTC. Its translation: CASSIDLSGEDNEQFF.